These 23 T cell receptor beta chains share one sample of origin, sequenced in a study of blood T cell repertoires in COVID-19. Libraries were prepared by immunoSEQ multiplex PCR; TCRdb keeps only in-frame clonotypes and omits some of them. The sample shows roughly 330,000 clones, roughly 89% of them seen only once. Sequencing was carried out using peripheral blood. These receptors all stem from a man in his thirties or forties with COVID-19, enrolled during active disease.

V usage is TRBV29-1 and J usage is TRBJ2-1, with TRBD2 matching 8 bases. CDR1 SQVTM and CDR2 ANQGSEA come from the germline V gene. Unmatched junction bases numbered 15, after V lost 4 bases and J lost 4 bases. There are 17 residues in the CDR3. The CDR3 DNA reads as TGCAGCGTTGTTCCAGGCGGGGCGGGGGGACGTTACAATGAGCAGTTCTTC. This translates into CSVVPGGAGGRYNEQFF.

This clone has a single count. Other DNA sequences in the sample encode the same CDR3. The J gene is TRBJ1-1, the V gene TRBV5-1; D is unresolved. CDR1 is SGHRS and CDR2 is YFSETQ in the germline V gene. This CDR3 region has 14 residues. Trimming took off 1 base at V and 2 bases at J, with 9 bases between the two ends. This chain's CDR3 is CASSLTGGNTEAFF. The CDR3 DNA reads as TGCGCCAGCAGCTTGACGGGTGGTAACACTGAAGCTTTCTTT. The full variable domain, completed using reference TRBV5-1 and TRBJ1-1, is KAGVTQTPRYLIKTRGQQVTLSCSPISGHRSVSWYQQTPGQGLQFLFEYFSETQRNKGNFPGRFSGRQFSNSRSEMNVSTLELGDSALYLCASSLTGGNTEAFFGQGTRLTVV.

This clone was recorded a few times. The chain employs TRBV4-3 and TRBJ2-1; 11 bases align to TRBD2. The CDR3 runs to 17 residues. V shed 1 base and J 8 bases; nucleotides not matched to a gene: 10. CDR1 and CDR2 from the germline V gene are LGHNA and YSLEER. This CDR3 is CASSQAFLAGGIDEQFF. CDR3 nucleotides: TGCGCCAGCAGCCAAGCCTTCCTAGCGGGAGGTATCGATGAGCAGTTCTTC.

This clone showed up many times. The chain has TRBV2 and TRBJ1-2; D unresolved. Germline V lookup: CDR1 SNHLY, CDR2 FYNNEI. This CDR3 has 9 residues. With 10 bases removed from V and 14 bases from J, the gap between germline ends came to 14 bases. The CDR3 coding sequence is TGTGCCACCAGGCCCCGCGAGACCTTC. Its translation: CATRPRETF.

The chain carries TRBV15 and TRBJ2-1; TRBD1 matches 8 bases. Germline V CDR1 and CDR2: LNHNV, YYDKDF (reference sequence). J gave up 2 bases and V 0 bases, and 0 bases lay outside the gene matches. CDR3 length equals 15 residues. The DNA for the CDR3 is TGTGCCACCAGCAGAGACAGGGGGCCCTACAATGAGCAGTTCTTC. Amino acids: CATSRDRGPYNEQFF.

Only a few counts were recorded for this clone. The chain carries TRBV3-1 (or the pseudogene TRBV3-2) and TRBJ2-1; TRBD1 is a possible D gene (5 bases). There are 19 residues in the CDR3. The germline gives CDR1 LGHDT, CDR2 YNNKEL (reference sequence). Trimming left V 1 base short and J 0 bases short, with 19 bases between. The CDR3 region has the DNA TGTGCCAGCAGCCAAGCCACCTTCCCAGGGCTTAGCTCCTACAATGAGCAGTTCTTC. Its translation is CASSQATFPGLSSYNEQFF.

This chain links TRBV7-9 with TRBJ1-1, with 7 positions matching TRBD1. J was trimmed by 7 bases and V by 3 bases; bases with no gene match: 5. The CDR3 extends over 13 amino acids. Per the germline V gene, CDR1 is SEHNR and CDR2 is FQNEAQ (reference sequence). For the CDR3, the DNA is TGTGCCAGCAGCTTTCAGGGGGGAGGTGAAGCTTTCTTT. Translating gives CASSFQGGGEAFF.

J is TRBJ2-1 and V is TRBV2; 11 bases line up with TRBD1. Losses at the gene ends were 7 bases for V and 5 bases for J; bases not matched to a gene: 7. Germline CDR1 SNHLY, CDR2 FYNNEI. CDR3 size: 15 residues. The CDR3 reads CASIQDRGPHNEQFF. In DNA form, the CDR3 reads TGTGCCAGCATTCAGGACAGGGGGCCTCACAATGAGCAGTTCTTC.

The V gene is TRBV6-1, the J gene TRBJ2-2, with 8 nucleotides matching TRBD2. The length of the CDR3 is 17 residues. Germline V gene data show CDR1 as MNHNS and CDR2 as SASEGT. J gave up 3 bases and V 4 bases, and 10 bases lay outside the gene matches. CDR3 sequence: CASSGPLGGAHTGELFF. In DNA form, the CDR3 reads TGTGCCAGCAGTGGACCTCTCGGGGGGGCGCACACCGGGGAGCTGTTTTTT.

The chain recombines TRBV3-1 (or the pseudogene TRBV3-2) with TRBJ2-3; D unresolved. The CDR3 is 13 residues long. Germline-derived CDR1 and CDR2 are LGHDT and YNNKEL (reference sequence). V was trimmed by 4 bases and J by 1 base, leaving 6 bases between them. CDR3 region: CASSRQGTDTQYF. CDR3 in DNA: TGTGCCAGCAGCCGGCAGGGCACAGATACGCAGTATTTT.

The rearrangement links TRBV5-6 to TRBJ2-2, with no clear D. The CDR3 is 12 amino acids. The ends were cut back, 3 bases at V and 11 bases at J, with 11 bases in the middle. Germline CDR1 is SGHDT and CDR2 is YYEEEE. The CDR3 is CASSSGSPELFF. The CDR3, as DNA: TGTGCCAGCAGCTCAGGATCTCCCGAGCTGTTTTTT.

CDR3: CASSLDRGGQPQHF. DNA for the CDR3: TGTGCCAGCAGCTTAGACAGGGGCGGTCAGCCCCAGCATTTT. This sequence joins TRBV7-9 and TRBJ1-5; 7 nucleotides match TRBD1. Germline CDR1 SEHNR, CDR2 FQNEAQ (reference sequence). The CDR3 has 14 residues. V lost 1 base to trimming and J lost 6 bases; unmatched junction nucleotides: 3.

This sequence joins TRBV7-3 and TRBJ1-1, with 7 bases matching TRBD1. This CDR3 has 14 residues. Germline V CDR1 and CDR2: SGHTA, FQGTGA. J lost 5 bases, V lost 5 bases, and 8 bases had no gene match. The CDR3 here is CASSKDRVGTEAFF. CDR3 DNA sequence: TGTGCCAGCAGCAAAGACAGGGTGGGAACTGAAGCTTTCTTT.

This chain connects TRBV4-3 to TRBJ2-1, with 7 bases lining up with TRBD2. Germline V gene sequence: CDR1 LGHNA, CDR2 YSLEER. This CDR3 has 16 amino acids. V was pared by 0 bases and J by 6 bases, with 8 bases of the junction left unmatched. The DNA for the CDR3 is TGCGCCAGCAGCCAAGATAGACTAGCCCATAGCAATGAGCAGTTCTTC. Translated: CASSQDRLAHSNEQFF.

V gene TRBV7-8 combines with J gene TRBJ1-2; TRBD1 matches at 7 bases. The CDR3 consists of 16 residues. The V segment lost 3 bases and the J segment 4 bases; nucleotides outside the gene matches: 11. Germline V gene sequence: CDR1 SGHVS, CDR2 FQNEAQ. CDR3 DNA sequence: TGTGCCAGCAGCTTGGACAACGGACAGGTTACCTATGGCTACACCTTC. Translating gives CASSLDNGQVTYGYTF.

The chain uses TRBV7-9 and TRBJ1-6; D uncertain. V was shortened by 0 bases and J by 7 bases, with 4 bases between the two germline ends. The germline V gene has CDR1 SEHNR and CDR2 FQNEAQ (reference sequence). This CDR3 has 13 residues. The CDR3 DNA follows: TGTGCCAGCAGCTTAGCACAGAATTCACCCCTCCACTTT. Its protein product is CASSLAQNSPLHF.

The rearrangement links TRBV28 to TRBJ2-7, with D perhaps TRBD2 (6 bases). The CDR3 length is 14 residues. Germline V gives CDR1 MDHEN, CDR2 SYDVKM. Trimming left V 5 bases short and J 7 bases short, with 18 bases between. The CDR3 DNA reads as TGTGCCAGCAGTGGGGGGTCAGCTCTCAGGGAGCAGTACTTC. This gives the protein CASSGGSALREQYF.

V gene TRBV27 combines with J gene TRBJ2-7; a possible D gene is TRBD2 (6 bases). The germline V gene has CDR1 MNHEY and CDR2 SMNVEV (reference sequence). This CDR3 has 15 residues. The ends were cut back, 3 bases at V and 7 bases at J, with 19 bases in the middle. CDR3 nucleotides: TGTGCCAGCAGTTTTAGGAGGGACCCTACTGGGGAGCAGTACTTC. Protein sequence: CASSFRRDPTGEQYF.

The J gene is TRBJ1-1, the V gene TRBV4-3, with 8 nucleotides matching TRBD1. With 1 base clipped from V and 5 bases from J, the junction kept 6 bases outside the gene matches. Germline V CDR1 and CDR2: LGHNA, YSLEER. The CDR3 extends over 15 amino acids. In DNA form, the CDR3 reads TGCGCCAGCAGCCAAGCAGACAGGGGTAATACTGAAGCTTTCTTT. Its translation is CASSQADRGNTEAFF.

The chain combines TRBV2 with TRBJ1-5; D is perhaps TRBD1 (6 bases). The CDR3 runs 18 residues. The germline V and J ends were trimmed by 6 bases and 0 bases, with 21 bases remaining between them. Germline CDR1 and CDR2: SNHLY and FYNNEI. This CDR3 reads CASRATQGYRDSNQPQHF. DNA of the CDR3: TGTGCCAGCAGAGCAACTCAGGGGTACAGGGATAGCAATCAGCCCCAGCATTTT.

This clone was observed a few times. The chain recombines TRBV12-3 or TRBV12-4 with TRBJ2-7, with D unclear. This CDR3 has 13 amino acids. The V end lost 2 bases, the J end lost 5 bases, and 10 bases lay between the germline ends. The CDR3 DNA reads TGTGCCAGCAGTTTACGCCTAGAACACGAGCAGTACTTC. As protein: CASSLRLEHEQYF.

The chain recombines TRBV4-3 with TRBJ2-7; perhaps TRBD1 as D (5 bases). The V end lost 0 bases, the J end lost 7 bases, and 10 bases lay between the germline ends. The CDR3 extends over 13 amino acids. CDR1 LGHNA and CDR2 YSLEER come from the germline V gene. The CDR3 DNA follows: TGCGCCAGCAGCCAAGACGCAGGGCGTGAGCAGTACTTC. The encoded protein is CASSQDAGREQYF.

With regard to this clone: A read error is possible here, since a much larger clone lies one base away. This chain links TRBV5-5 with TRBJ1-2, with TRBD1 matching 8 bases. The CDR3 is made up of 14 amino acids. The V gene's germline CDR1 is SGHKS and CDR2 YYEKEE (reference sequence). The V gene end was trimmed by 0 bases and the J gene end by 4 bases; junction bases not matched to a gene: 2. The CDR3 DNA sequence: TGTGCCAGCAGCTTGGGACAGGGGATCTATGGCTACACCTTC. This codes for CASSLGQGIYGYTF.